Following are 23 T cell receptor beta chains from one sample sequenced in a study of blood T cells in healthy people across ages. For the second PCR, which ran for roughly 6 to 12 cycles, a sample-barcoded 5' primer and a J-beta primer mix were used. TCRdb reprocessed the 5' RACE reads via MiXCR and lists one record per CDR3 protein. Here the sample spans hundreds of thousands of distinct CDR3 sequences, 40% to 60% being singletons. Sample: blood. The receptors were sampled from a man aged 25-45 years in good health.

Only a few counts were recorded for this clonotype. CDR3 sequence: CASSQEGSFKWAQHF. CDR3 sequence (DNA): TGCGCCAGCAGCCAAGAAGGTAGCTTCAAGTGGGCCCAGCATTTT. V gene TRBV4-1 combines with J gene TRBJ1-5; the D is unclear. Germline loops: CDR1 MGHRA, CDR2 YSYEKL. V lost 0 bases and J 11 bases, leaving 17 bases between the germline ends. This CDR3 comprises 15 residues.

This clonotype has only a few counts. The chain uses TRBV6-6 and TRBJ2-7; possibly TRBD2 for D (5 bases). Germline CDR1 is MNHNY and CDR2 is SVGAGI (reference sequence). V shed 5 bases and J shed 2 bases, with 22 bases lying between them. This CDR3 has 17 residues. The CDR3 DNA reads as TGTGCCAGCAGTCCTCTGAAGTTGGAGGCCAAAACCTACGAGCAGTACTTC. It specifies CASSPLKLEAKTYEQYF.

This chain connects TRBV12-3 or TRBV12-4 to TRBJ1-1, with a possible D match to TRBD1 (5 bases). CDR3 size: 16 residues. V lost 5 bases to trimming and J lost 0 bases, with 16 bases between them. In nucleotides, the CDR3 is TGTGCCAGCAGTCCGCAGGCGACAGCCCTGAACACTGAAGCTTTCTTT. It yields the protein CASSPQATALNTEAFF.

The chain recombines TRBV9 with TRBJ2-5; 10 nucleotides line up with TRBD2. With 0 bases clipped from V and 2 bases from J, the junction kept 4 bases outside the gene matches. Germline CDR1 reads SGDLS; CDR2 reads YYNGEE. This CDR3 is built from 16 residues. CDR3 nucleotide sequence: TGTGCCAGCAGCGTAGGACTAGCGGGCATTCAAGAGACCCAGTACTTC. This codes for CASSVGLAGIQETQYF.

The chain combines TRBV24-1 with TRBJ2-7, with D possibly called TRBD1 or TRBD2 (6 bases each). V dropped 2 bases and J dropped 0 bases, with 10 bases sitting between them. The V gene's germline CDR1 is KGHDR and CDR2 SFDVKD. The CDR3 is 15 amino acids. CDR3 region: CATSDSAGHSYEQYF. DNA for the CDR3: TGTGCCACCAGTGATTCCGCGGGACACTCCTACGAGCAGTACTTC.

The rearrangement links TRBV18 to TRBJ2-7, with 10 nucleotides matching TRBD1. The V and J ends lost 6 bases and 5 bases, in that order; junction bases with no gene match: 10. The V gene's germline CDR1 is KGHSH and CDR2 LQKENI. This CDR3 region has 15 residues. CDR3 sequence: CASSRPGTGAHEQYF. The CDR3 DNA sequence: TGTGCCAGCTCTCGTCCCGGGACAGGGGCCCACGAGCAGTACTTC. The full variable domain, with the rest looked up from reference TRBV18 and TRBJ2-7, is NAGVMQNPRHLVRRRGQEARLRCSPMKGHSHVYWYRQLPEEGLKFMVYLQKENIIDESGMPKERFSAEFPKEGPSILRIQQVVRGDSAAYFCASSRPGTGAHEQYFGPGTRLTVT.

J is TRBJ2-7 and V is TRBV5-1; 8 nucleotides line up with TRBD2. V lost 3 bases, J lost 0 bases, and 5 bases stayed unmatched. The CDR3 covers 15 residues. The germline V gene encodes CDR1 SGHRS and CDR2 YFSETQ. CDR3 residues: CASSWSGGLSYEQYF. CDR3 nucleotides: TGCGCCAGCAGCTGGAGCGGGGGTCTCTCCTACGAGCAGTACTTC.

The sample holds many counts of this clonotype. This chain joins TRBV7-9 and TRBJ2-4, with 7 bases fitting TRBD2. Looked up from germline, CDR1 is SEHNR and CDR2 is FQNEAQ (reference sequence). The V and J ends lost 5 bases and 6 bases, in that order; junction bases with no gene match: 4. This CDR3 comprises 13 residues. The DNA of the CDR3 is TGTGCCAGCAGCCGCGGGGAGGGAAACATTCAGTACTTC. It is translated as CASSRGEGNIQYF.

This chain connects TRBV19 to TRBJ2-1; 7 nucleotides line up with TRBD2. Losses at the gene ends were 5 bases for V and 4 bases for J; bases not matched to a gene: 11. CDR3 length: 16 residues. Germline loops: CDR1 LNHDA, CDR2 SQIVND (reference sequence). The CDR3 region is CASSVPGRAGYNEQFF. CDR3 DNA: TGTGCCAGTAGTGTCCCGGGACGAGCGGGGTACAATGAGCAGTTCTTC.

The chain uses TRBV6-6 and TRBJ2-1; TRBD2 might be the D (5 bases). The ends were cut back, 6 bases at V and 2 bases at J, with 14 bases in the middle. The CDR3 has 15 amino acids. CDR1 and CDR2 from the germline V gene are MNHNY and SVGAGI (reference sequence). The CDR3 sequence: CASRYDLATYNEQFF. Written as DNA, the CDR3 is TGTGCCAGCAGATACGATCTAGCCACCTACAATGAGCAGTTCTTC.

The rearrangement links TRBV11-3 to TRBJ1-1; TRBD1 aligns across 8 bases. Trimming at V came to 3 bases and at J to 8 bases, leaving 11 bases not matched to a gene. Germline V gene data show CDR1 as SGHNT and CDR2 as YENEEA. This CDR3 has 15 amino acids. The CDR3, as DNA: TGTGCCAGCAGCTTGGAGGCAGGGGGCGGAATAGAAGCTTTCTTT. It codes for CASSLEAGGGIEAFF. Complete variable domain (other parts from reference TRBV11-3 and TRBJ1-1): EAGVVQSPRYKIIEKKQPVAFWCNPISGHNTLYWYLQNLGQGPELLIRYENEEAVDDSQLPKDRFSAERLKGVDSTLKIQPAELGDSAVYLCASSLEAGGGIEAFFGQGTRLTVV.

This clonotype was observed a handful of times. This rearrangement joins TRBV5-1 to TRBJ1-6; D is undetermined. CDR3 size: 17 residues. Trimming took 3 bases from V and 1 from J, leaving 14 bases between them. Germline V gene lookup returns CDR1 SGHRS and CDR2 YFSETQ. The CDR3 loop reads CASSSDLGRSYNSPLHF. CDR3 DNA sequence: TGCGCCAGCAGCTCGGACCTTGGAAGATCCTATAATTCACCCCTCCACTTT.

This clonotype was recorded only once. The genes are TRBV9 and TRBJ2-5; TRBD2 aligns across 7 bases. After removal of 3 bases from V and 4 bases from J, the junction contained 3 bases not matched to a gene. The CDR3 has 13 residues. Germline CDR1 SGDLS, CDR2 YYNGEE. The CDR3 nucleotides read TGTGCCAGCAGCGAGCGACTAGCAGAGACCCAGTACTTC. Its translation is CASSERLAETQYF.

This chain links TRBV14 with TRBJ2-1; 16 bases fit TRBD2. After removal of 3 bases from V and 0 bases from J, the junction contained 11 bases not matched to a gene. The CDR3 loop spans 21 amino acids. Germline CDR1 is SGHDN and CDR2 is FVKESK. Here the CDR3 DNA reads TGTGCCAGCAGCCAGGATCCCTGGGGACTAGCGGGGGGGCGCTCCTACAATGAGCAGTTCTTC. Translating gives CASSQDPWGLAGGRSYNEQFF.

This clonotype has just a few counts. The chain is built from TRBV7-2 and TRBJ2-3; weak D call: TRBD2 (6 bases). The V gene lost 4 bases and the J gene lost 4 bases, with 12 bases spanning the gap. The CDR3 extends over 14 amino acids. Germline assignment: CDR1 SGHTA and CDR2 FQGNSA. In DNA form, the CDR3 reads TGTGCCAGCAGCTCCATGACTAGTTCAGATACGCAGTATTTT. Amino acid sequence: CASSSMTSSDTQYF.

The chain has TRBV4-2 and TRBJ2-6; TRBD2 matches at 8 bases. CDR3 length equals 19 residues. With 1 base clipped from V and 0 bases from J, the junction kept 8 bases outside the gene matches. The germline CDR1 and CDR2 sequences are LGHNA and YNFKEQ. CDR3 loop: CASSQVSTGGASGANVLTF. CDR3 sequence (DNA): TGTGCCAGCAGCCAAGTCTCAACCGGGGGGGCCTCTGGGGCCAACGTCCTGACTTTC.

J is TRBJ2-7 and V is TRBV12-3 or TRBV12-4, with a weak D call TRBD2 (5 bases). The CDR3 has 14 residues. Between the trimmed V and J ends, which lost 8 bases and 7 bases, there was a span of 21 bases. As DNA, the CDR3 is TGTGCCAGCGTTCCCAGCGGCTCCTACAATGAGCAGTACTTC. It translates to CASVPSGSYNEQYF.

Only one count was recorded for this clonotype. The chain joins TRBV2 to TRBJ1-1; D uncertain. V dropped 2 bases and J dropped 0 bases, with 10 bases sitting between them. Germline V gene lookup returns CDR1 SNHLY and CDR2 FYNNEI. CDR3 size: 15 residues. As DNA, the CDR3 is TGTGCCAGCAGTGAAATGCCGGTAATGAACACTGAAGCTTTCTTT. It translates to CASSEMPVMNTEAFF.

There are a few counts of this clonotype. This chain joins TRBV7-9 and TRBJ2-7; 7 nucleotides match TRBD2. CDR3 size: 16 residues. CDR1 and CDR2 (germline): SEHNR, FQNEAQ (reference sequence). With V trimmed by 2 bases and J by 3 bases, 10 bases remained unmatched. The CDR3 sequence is CASSLMDSGGGYEQYF. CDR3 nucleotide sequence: TGTGCCAGCAGCTTAATGGATTCGGGCGGGGGCTACGAGCAGTACTTC.

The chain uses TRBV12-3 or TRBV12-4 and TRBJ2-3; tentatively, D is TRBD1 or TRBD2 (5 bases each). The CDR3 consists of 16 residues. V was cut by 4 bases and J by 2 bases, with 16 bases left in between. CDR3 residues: CASSSRGGDVTDTQYF. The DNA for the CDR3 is TGTGCCAGCAGTTCCCGAGGTGGGGACGTCACAGATACGCAGTATTTT.

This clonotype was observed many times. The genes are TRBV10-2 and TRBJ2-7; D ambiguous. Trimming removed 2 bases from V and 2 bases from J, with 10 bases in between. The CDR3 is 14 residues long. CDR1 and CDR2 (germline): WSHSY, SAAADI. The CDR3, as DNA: TGCGCCAGCAGTGAGGCCAGCCGAACCTACGAGCAGTACTTC. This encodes CASSEASRTYEQYF.

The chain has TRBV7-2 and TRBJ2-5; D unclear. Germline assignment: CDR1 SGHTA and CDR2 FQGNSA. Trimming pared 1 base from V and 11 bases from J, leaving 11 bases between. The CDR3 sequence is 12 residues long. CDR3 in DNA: TGTGCCAGCAGCTTAGGAGCTTACGGGCAGTACTTC. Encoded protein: CASSLGAYGQYF.

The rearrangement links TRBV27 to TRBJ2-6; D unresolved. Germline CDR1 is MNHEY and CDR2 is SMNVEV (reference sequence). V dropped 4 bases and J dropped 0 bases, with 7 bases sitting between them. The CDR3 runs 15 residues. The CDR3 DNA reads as TGTGCCAGCAGTTCATATACCTCTGGGGCCAACGTCCTGACTTTC. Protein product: CASSSYTSGANVLTF.